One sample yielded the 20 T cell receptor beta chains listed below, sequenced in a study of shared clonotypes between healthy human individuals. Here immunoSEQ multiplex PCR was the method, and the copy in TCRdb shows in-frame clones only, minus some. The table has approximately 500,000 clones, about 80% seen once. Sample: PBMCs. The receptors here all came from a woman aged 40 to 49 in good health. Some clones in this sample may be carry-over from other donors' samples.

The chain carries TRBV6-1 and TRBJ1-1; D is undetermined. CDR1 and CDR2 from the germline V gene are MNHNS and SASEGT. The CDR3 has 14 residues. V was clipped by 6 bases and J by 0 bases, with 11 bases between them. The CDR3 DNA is TGTGCCAGCAGCTGGACGGAGATGAACACTGAAGCTTTCTTT. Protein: CASSWTEMNTEAFF.

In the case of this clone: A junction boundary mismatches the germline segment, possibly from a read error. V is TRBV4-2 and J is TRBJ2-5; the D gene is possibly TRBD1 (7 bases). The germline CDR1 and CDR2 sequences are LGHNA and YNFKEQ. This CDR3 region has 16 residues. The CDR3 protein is CASGQGGLATGETQYF. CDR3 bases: TGTGCCAGCGGCCAAGGGGGGCTAGCGACAGGGGAGACCCAGTACTTC.

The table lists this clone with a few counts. CDR3: CASSTQPSGRHYEQYF. The CDR3 coding sequence is TGCGCCAGCAGCACCCAACCTAGCGGCCGACACTACGAGCAGTACTTC. The chain carries TRBV5-1 and TRBJ2-7; 7 bases fit TRBD2. Unmatched junction bases numbered 13, after V lost 4 bases and J lost 3 bases. The CDR3 loop spans 16 amino acids. Germline values: CDR1 SGHRS, CDR2 YFSETQ.

As DNA, the CDR3 is TGTGCCAGCAGTGAGATCGGGAGTCAGTTCTTC. Translating it yields CASSEIGSQFF. The chain combines TRBV2 with TRBJ2-1; a weak D match, TRBD2 (6 bases). V was pared by 3 bases and J by 13 bases, with 10 bases between. CDR1 and CDR2 (germline): SNHLY, FYNNEI. The CDR3 runs 11 residues.

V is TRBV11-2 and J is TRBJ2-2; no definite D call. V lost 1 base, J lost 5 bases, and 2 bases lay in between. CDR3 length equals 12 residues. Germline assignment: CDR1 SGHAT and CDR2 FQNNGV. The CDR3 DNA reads TGTGCCAGCAGCTTAGGAACCGGGGAGCTGTTTTTT. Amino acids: CASSLGTGELFF.

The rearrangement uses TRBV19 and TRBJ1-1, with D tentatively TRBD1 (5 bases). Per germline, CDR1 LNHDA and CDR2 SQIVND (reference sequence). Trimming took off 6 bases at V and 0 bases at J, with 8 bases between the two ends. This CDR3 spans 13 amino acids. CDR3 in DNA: TGTGCCAGTAGGACAGTTATGAACACTGAAGCTTTCTTT. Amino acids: CASRTVMNTEAFF.

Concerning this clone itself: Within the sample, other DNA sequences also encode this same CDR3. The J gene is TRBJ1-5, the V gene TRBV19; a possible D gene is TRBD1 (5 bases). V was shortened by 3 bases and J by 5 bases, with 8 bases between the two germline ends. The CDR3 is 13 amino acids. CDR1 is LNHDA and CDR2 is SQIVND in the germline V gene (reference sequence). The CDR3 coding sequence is TGTGCCAGTAGTATCAGCAGGGATCAGCCCCAGCATTTT. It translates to CASSISRDQPQHF.

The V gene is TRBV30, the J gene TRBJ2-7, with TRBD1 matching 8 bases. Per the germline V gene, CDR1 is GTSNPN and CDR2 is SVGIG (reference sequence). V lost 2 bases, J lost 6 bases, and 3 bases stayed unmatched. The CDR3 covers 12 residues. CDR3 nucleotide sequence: TGTGCCTGGAGTAGCCAGGGGGCCGAGCAGTACTTC. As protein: CAWSSQGAEQYF.

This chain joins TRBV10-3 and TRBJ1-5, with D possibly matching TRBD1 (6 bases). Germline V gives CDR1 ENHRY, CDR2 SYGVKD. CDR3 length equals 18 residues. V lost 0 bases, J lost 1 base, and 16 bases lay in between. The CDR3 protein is CAISESTGGPKSNQPQHF. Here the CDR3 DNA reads TGTGCCATCAGTGAGTCGACGGGGGGCCCTAAGAGCAATCAGCCCCAGCATTTT.

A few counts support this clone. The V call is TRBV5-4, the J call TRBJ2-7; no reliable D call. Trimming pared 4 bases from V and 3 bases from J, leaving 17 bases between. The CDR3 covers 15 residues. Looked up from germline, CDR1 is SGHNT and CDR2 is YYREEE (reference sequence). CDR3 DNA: TGTGCCAGCAGCCCTCCTGGTGGGAACCTCTACGAGCAGTACTTC. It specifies CASSPPGGNLYEQYF.

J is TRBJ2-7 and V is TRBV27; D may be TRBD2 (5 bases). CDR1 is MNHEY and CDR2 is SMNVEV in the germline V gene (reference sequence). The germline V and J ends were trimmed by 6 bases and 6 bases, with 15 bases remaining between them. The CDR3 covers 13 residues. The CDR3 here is CASRLGRTSEQYF. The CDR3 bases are TGTGCCAGCAGACTAGGAAGGACGTCCGAGCAGTACTTC.

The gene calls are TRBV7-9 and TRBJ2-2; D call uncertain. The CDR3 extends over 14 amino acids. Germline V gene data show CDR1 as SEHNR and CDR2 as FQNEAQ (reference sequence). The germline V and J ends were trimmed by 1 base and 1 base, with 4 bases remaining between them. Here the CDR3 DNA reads TGTGCCAGCAGCTTAGTAAGGAACACCGGGGAGCTGTTTTTT. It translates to CASSLVRNTGELFF. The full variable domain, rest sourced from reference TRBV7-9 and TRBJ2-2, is DTGVSQNPRHKITKRGQNVTFRCDPISEHNRLYWYRQTLGQGPEFLTYFQNEAQLEKSRLLSDRFSAERPKGSFSTLEIQRTEQGDSAMYLCASSLVRNTGELFFGEGSRLTVL.

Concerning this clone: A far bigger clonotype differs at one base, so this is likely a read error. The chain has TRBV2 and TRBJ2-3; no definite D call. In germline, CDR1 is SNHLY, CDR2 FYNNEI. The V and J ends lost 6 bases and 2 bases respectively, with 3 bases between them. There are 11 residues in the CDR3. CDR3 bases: TGTGCCAGCAGCAACACAGATACGCAGTATTTT. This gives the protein CASSNTDTQYF.

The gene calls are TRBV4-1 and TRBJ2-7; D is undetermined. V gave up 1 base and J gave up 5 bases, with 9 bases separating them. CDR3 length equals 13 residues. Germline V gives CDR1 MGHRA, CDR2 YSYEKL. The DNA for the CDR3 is TGCGCCAGCAGCCAAGTGGGCATCCACGAGCAGTACTTC. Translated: CASSQVGIHEQYF.

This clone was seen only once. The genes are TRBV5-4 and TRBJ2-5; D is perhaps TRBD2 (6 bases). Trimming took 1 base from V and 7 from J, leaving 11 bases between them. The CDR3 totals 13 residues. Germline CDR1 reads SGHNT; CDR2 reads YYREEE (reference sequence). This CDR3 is CASSLWGVGTQYF. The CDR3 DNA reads TGTGCCAGCAGCTTGTGGGGGGTAGGGACCCAGTACTTC. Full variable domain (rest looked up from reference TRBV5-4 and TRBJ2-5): ETGVTQSPTHLIKTRGQQVTLRCSSQSGHNTVSWYQQALGQGPQFIFQYYREEENGRGNFPPRFSGLQFPNYSSELNVNALELDDSALYLCASSLWGVGTQYFGPGTRLLVL.

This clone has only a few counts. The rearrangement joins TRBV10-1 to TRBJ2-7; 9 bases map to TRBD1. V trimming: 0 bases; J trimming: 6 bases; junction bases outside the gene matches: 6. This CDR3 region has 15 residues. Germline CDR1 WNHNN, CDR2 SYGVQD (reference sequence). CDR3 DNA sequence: TGCGCCAGCAGTGAGTCCGGGACAGGGTTTCGCGAGCAGTACTTC. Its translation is CASSESGTGFREQYF.

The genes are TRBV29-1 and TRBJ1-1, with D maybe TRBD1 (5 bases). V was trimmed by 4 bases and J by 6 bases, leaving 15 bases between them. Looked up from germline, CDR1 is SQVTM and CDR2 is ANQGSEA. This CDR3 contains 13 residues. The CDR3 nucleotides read TGCAGCGTTGTAAGGAGCAGGGAGGCTGAAGCTTTCTTT. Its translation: CSVVRSREAEAFF.

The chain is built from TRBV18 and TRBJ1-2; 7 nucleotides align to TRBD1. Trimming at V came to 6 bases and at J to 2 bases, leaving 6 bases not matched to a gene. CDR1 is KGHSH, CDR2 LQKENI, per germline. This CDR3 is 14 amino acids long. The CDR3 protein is CASSPGQNNYGYTF. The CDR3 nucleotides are TGTGCCAGCTCGCCGGGACAGAACAACTATGGCTACACCTTC.

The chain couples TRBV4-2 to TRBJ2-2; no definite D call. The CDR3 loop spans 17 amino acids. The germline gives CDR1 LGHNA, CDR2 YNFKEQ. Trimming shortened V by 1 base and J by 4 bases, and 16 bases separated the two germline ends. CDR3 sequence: CASSQVAPRIFTGELFF. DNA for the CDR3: TGTGCCAGCAGCCAAGTGGCCCCACGGATCTTCACCGGGGAGCTGTTTTTT.

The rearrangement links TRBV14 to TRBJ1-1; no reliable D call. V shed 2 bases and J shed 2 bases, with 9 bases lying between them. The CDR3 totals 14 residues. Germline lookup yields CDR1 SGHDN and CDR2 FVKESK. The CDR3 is CASSQWQANTEAFF. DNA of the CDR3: TGTGCCAGCAGCCAATGGCAGGCCAACACTGAAGCTTTCTTT. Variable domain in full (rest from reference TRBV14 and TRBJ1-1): EAGVTQFPSHSVIEKGQTVTLRCDPISGHDNLYWYRRVMGKEIKFLLHFVKESKQDESGMPNNRFLAERTGGTYSTLKVQPAELEDSGVYFCASSQWQANTEAFFGQGTRLTVV.